Below, one TCR beta chain is given with its context. Its target is unknown. Measured with immunoSEQ multiplex PCR; TCRdb has only the in-frame clones, and not every one. In the table there are some 110,000 clones, around nine tenths of which are singletons. The CDR3 is 15 residues long. The germline V and J ends were trimmed by 8 bases and 0 bases, with 15 bases remaining between them. Germline loops: CDR1 SNHLY, CDR2 FYNNEI. This sample is drawn from a study of T cell responses to AZD1222 COVID-19 vaccine. The study's findings and limits: Repertoires in all cases were sampled only once the peak T cell response had passed. Regions left unmutated in variants are reportedly the target of nearly half of spike-specific TCRs. Baseline testing showed seropositivity in only a handful of AZD1222 recipients. The donor cohort was predominantly white British with a female majority, and clonal diversity may have been underestimated.

The rearrangement links TRBV2 to TRBJ2-3; perhaps D is TRBD1 or TRBD2 (5 bases each). This receptor was identified in an adult who received the AZD1222 COVID-19 vaccine. The sequencing here drew on peripheral blood, taken 28 days after the second AZD1222 dose. The CDR3 DNA follows: TGTGCCAGCTCCCGGGACCCGTCTAGCACAGATACGCAGTATTTT. Protein: CASSRDPSSTDTQYF.